Listed below are T cell receptor beta chains from one sample, sequenced in a study of control samples from healthy donors and cancer patients. Method: immunoSEQ multiplex PCR; TCRdb's copy keeps in-frame clones and lacks some. The table includes roughly 83,000 clones, roughly 86% detected once. Sequenced material: blood. These receptors were taken from a woman aged 60 to 75 in good health. Each CDR3 is given with its conserved first and last residue. D genes are given only for firm matches. Some rows mark clone size as missing; the rest say once, few, many or name a class of expanded clone.

TRBD1 TRBJ1-5 . TRBV9 CATTGGNQPQHF TGTGCCACCACAGGGGGGAATCAGCCCCAGCATTTT
. TRBJ1-4 . TRBV6-5 CASRSNGGLNEKLFF TGTGCCAGCAGGTCGAACGGGGGGCTCAATGAAAAACTGTTTTTT
. TRBJ1-3 . TRBV10-3 CAITSLPGAGGNTIYF TGTGCCATCACATCCCTACCGGGGGCAGGGGGAAACACCATATATTTT
. TRBJ1-3 . TRBV28 CASLRGKGISGNTIYF TGTGCCAGCCTTCGTGGTAAGGGAATCTCTGGAAACACCATATATTTT
. TRBJ2-7 . TRBV2 CASSEWGWASRCF TGTGCCAGCAGTGAATGGGGTTGGGCCAGCCGGTGCTTC
TRBD1 TRBJ1-2 once TRBV14 CASSQVDRANYGYTF TGTGCCAGCAGCCAAGTGGACAGGGCTAACTATGGCTACACCTTC
. TRBJ2-1 . TRBV3-1/TRBV3-2 CASSQGNRAVYNEQFF TGTGCCAGCAGCCAAGGGAACAGGGCTGTGTACAATGAGCAGTTCTTC
. TRBJ1-2 . TRBV28 CASSSELFYGYTF TGTGCCAGCAGCAGCGAATTATTCTATGGCTACACCTTC
TRBD1 TRBJ1-2 . TRBV19 CATRQGINYGYTF TGTGCCACCCGACAGGGCATAAACTATGGCTACACCTTC
TRBD1 TRBJ1-4 . TRBV6-2/TRBV6-3 CASSQDRRNEKLFF TGTGCCAGCAGCCAGGACAGGCGTAATGAAAAACTGTTTTTT
. TRBJ2-7 . TRBV5-4 CASSPQEGQYYEQYF TGTGCCAGCAGCCCCCAAGAAGGACAGTACTACGAGCAGTACTTC
TRBD1 TRBJ1-2 few TRBV7-2 CASSSTGALYGYTF TGTGCCAGCAGCTCGACAGGGGCGCTCTATGGCTACACCTTC
. TRBJ2-2 . TRBV19 CASSGQAGNTGELFF TGTGCCAGTAGTGGCCAGGCCGGGAACACCGGGGAGCTGTTTTTT
. TRBJ1-5 . TRBV6-6 CASSPSLFTVYSNQPQHF TGTGCCAGCAGTCCCTCCCTGTTTACGGTATATAGCAATCAGCCCCAGCATTTT
. TRBJ1-2 . TRBV27 CASSPGQGRYGYTF TGTGCCAGCTCCCCCGGGCAGGGGCGCTATGGCTACACCTTC
. TRBJ1-6 . TRBV5-6 CASSLAQGRGANSPLHF TGTGCCAGCAGTTTGGCCCAAGGACGGGGAGCGAATTCACCCCTCCACTTT
TRBD1 TRBJ1-1 . TRBV28 CASSPEHLQGASSVAFF TGTGCCAGCAGTCCCGAACATCTTCAGGGGGCCTCCTCCGTAGCTTTCTTT
TRBD2 TRBJ2-7 . TRBV29-1 CSVGSSGLGEQYF TGCAGCGTTGGCTCTAGCGGGTTGGGGGAGCAGTACTTC
TRBD1 TRBJ2-5 . TRBV18 CASSLDRAGETQYF TGTGCCAGCTCCCTAGACAGGGCCGGGGAGACCCAGTACTTC
TRBD2 TRBJ2-2 . TRBV9 CASSPAGGNTGELFF TGTGCCAGCAGCCCAGCGGGAGGAAACACCGGGGAGCTGTTTTTT
TRBD2 TRBJ2-5 once TRBV4-2 CASSQTSGRAGSKRETQYF TGTGCCAGCAGCCAGACTAGCGGGAGGGCCGGGAGTAAAAGAGAGACCCAGTACTTC
TRBD1 TRBJ1-1 . TRBV14 CASSFWDSGGTEAFF TGTGCCAGCAGCTTCTGGGACAGCGGAGGGACTGAAGCTTTCTTT
. TRBJ2-4 . TRBV4-1 CTSSGLGGLAKNIQYF TGCACCAGCAGCGGGCTTGGGGGCTTAGCCAAAAACATTCAGTACTTC